This is a list of T cell receptor beta chains from one sample in a study of blood T cell repertoires in COVID-19. The protocol was immunoSEQ multiplex PCR, while the TCRdb copy is restricted to in-frame clones and leaves out a portion. The table records 90,000 or so clones, roughly 89% of them present only once. The source material was peripheral blood. These receptors were collected from a woman of 80 years or more with active COVID-19. Each CDR3 is given with its conserved first and last residue. The order of the fields is J gene, V gene, clone size, D gene, CDR3 DNA, CDR3 protein. The D gene is left open where the match is weak. Clone size, where shown, is once, few, many, or a class for clones that have expanded.

j_gene: TRBJ1-2; v_gene: TRBV27; abundance: -; d_gene: -; CDR3nt: TGTGCCAGCAGCGTAGGGACAATGGGCTATGGCTACACCTTC; CDR3aa: CASSVGTMGYGYTF
j_gene: TRBJ2-4; v_gene: TRBV28; abundance: -; d_gene: -; CDR3nt: TGTGCCAGCAGTTTTGTTCGGGAAACCAAAAACATTCAGTACTTC; CDR3aa: CASSFVRETKNIQYF
j_gene: TRBJ2-3; v_gene: TRBV4-3; abundance: -; d_gene: -; CDR3nt: TGCGCCAGCAGCCAAGAGACGGGGAGGATGGGAGATACGCAGTATTTT; CDR3aa: CASSQETGRMGDTQYF
j_gene: TRBJ1-2; v_gene: TRBV7-9; abundance: -; d_gene: -; CDR3nt: TGTGCCAGCAGCTTCGGTGGACAGCCTGAGGGCTATGGCTACACCTTC; CDR3aa: CASSFGGQPEGYGYTF
j_gene: TRBJ2-1; v_gene: TRBV7-7; abundance: -; d_gene: TRBD2; CDR3nt: TGTGCCAGCAGCCAACTAGCGGTAAGCTCCTACAATGAGCAGTTCTTC; CDR3aa: CASSQLAVSSYNEQFF
j_gene: TRBJ2-1; v_gene: TRBV28; abundance: few; d_gene: -; CDR3nt: TGTGCCAGCAGCAAGTTGGGAGGCGACCCGTCCTACAATGAGCAGTTCTTC; CDR3aa: CASSKLGGDPSYNEQFF
j_gene: TRBJ1-3; v_gene: TRBV28; abundance: -; d_gene: -; CDR3nt: TGTGCCAGCAGTCGCGGGGGGGGCGCCTCGGGTGGAAACACCATATATTTT; CDR3aa: CASSRGGGASGGNTIYF
j_gene: TRBJ1-2; v_gene: TRBV29-1; abundance: many; d_gene: -; CDR3nt: TGCAGCGTTGAAGGGCTCACCTCAAACTATGGCTACACCTTC; CDR3aa: CSVEGLTSNYGYTF
j_gene: TRBJ2-1; v_gene: TRBV11-1; abundance: -; d_gene: -; CDR3nt: TGTGCCAGCAGCCTCCGAAGGACTATCAACAATGAGCAGTTCTTC; CDR3aa: CASSLRRTINNEQFF
j_gene: TRBJ2-1; v_gene: TRBV6-2/TRBV6-3; abundance: -; d_gene: -; CDR3nt: TGTGCCAGCAGCACCGACAACAGCTCCTACAATGAGCAGTTCTTC; CDR3aa: CASSTDNSSYNEQFF
j_gene: TRBJ2-7; v_gene: TRBV6-6; abundance: few; d_gene: -; CDR3nt: TGTGCCAGCAGTTACCGGTCCCCTGGGGCAGAGCAGTACTTC; CDR3aa: CASSYRSPGAEQYF
j_gene: TRBJ2-2; v_gene: TRBV19; abundance: -; d_gene: TRBD2; CDR3nt: TGTGCCAGTAGACTAGCGGGCCCAACTGCAGACACCGGGGAGCTGTTTTTT; CDR3aa: CASRLAGPTADTGELFF
j_gene: TRBJ2-2; v_gene: TRBV29-1; abundance: -; d_gene: TRBD1; CDR3nt: TGCAGCGTGGGGGGACAGGGGCACGCCGGGGAGCTGTTTTTT; CDR3aa: CSVGGQGHAGELFF
j_gene: TRBJ2-1; v_gene: TRBV28; abundance: -; d_gene: -; CDR3nt: TGTGCCAGCAGTTCCGAGGAGCTAAACTCCTACAATGAGCAGTTCTTC; CDR3aa: CASSSEELNSYNEQFF
j_gene: TRBJ2-2; v_gene: TRBV7-3; abundance: -; d_gene: -; CDR3nt: TGTGCCAGCAGCCTGCGTGCAGGGACGAACACCGGGGAGCTGTTTTTT; CDR3aa: CASSLRAGTNTGELFF
j_gene: TRBJ1-1; v_gene: TRBV10-1; abundance: -; d_gene: -; CDR3nt: TGCGCCAGCAGTGTTTTCCGGGCGGGGGGACCTGAAGCTTTCTTT; CDR3aa: CASSVFRAGGPEAFF
j_gene: TRBJ2-5; v_gene: TRBV18; abundance: -; d_gene: -; CDR3nt: TGTGCCAGCTCACCGGAGGGAGAGACCCAGTACTTC; CDR3aa: CASSPEGETQYF
j_gene: TRBJ2-2; v_gene: TRBV4-1; abundance: many; d_gene: -; CDR3nt: TGCGCCAGCAGCCAAGTGGATCTAGTTAGCACCGGGGAGCTGTTTTTT; CDR3aa: CASSQVDLVSTGELFF
j_gene: TRBJ2-1; v_gene: TRBV6-5; abundance: -; d_gene: TRBD2; CDR3nt: TGTGCCAGCAGGGGACTAGGTGAGCAGTTCTTC; CDR3aa: CASRGLGEQFF
j_gene: TRBJ2-7; v_gene: TRBV29-1; abundance: -; d_gene: -; CDR3nt: TGCAGCGTTACGCAGAATACCTACGAGCAGTACTTC; CDR3aa: CSVTQNTYEQYF
j_gene: TRBJ2-2; v_gene: TRBV7-7; abundance: -; d_gene: -; CDR3nt: TGTGCTAGCGGCCGGGTGGCAGGGGAGCTGTTTTTT; CDR3aa: CASGRVAGELFF
j_gene: TRBJ2-7; v_gene: TRBV19; abundance: few; d_gene: TRBD1; CDR3nt: TGTGCCAGTAGTATAGCTGGGACAGGGGCCTACGAGCAGTACTTC; CDR3aa: CASSIAGTGAYEQYF
j_gene: TRBJ2-1; v_gene: TRBV7-2; abundance: once; d_gene: TRBD2; CDR3nt: TGTGCCAGCAGCCCACAGCGGGGTTCCCATTACAATGAGCAGTTCTTC; CDR3aa: CASSPQRGSHYNEQFF
j_gene: TRBJ2-1; v_gene: TRBV5-4; abundance: once; d_gene: TRBD2; CDR3nt: TGTGCCAGCAGCTTGGATGCCGGGACTAGCAGGGAGCAGTTCTTC; CDR3aa: CASSLDAGTSREQFF
j_gene: TRBJ2-3; v_gene: TRBV9; abundance: -; d_gene: -; CDR3nt: TGTGCCAGCAGCGTAGCTTACACAGATACGCAGTATTTT; CDR3aa: CASSVAYTDTQYF
j_gene: TRBJ1-2; v_gene: TRBV2; abundance: -; d_gene: -; CDR3nt: TGTGCCAGCAGTGGACAAACCTATGGCTACACCTTC; CDR3aa: CASSGQTYGYTF
j_gene: TRBJ2-3; v_gene: TRBV18; abundance: -; d_gene: TRBD2; CDR3nt: TGTGCCAGCTCACCAGTCGCGGGAGGGCAAAATACGCAGTATTTT; CDR3aa: CASSPVAGGQNTQYF
j_gene: TRBJ2-2; v_gene: TRBV6-4; abundance: -; d_gene: TRBD2; CDR3nt: TGTGCCAGCAGCAGACAACTAGCGGGAGGGATGAACACCGGGGAGCTGTTTTTT; CDR3aa: CASSRQLAGGMNTGELFF
j_gene: TRBJ1-1; v_gene: TRBV6-1; abundance: once; d_gene: -; CDR3nt: TGTGCCAGCAGTTTCCGTGCCGGGAACACTGAAGCTTTCTTT; CDR3aa: CASSFRAGNTEAFF
j_gene: TRBJ1-2; v_gene: TRBV29-1; abundance: -; d_gene: TRBD1; CDR3nt: TGCAGCGTTGAGACAGGGGACTATGGCTACACCTTC; CDR3aa: CSVETGDYGYTF
j_gene: TRBJ1-2; v_gene: TRBV19; abundance: -; d_gene: TRBD1; CDR3nt: TGTGCCAGTAGTATAAGCACAGGGGGCAACTATGGCTACACCTTC; CDR3aa: CASSISTGGNYGYTF
j_gene: TRBJ2-7; v_gene: TRBV6-6; abundance: -; d_gene: TRBD1; CDR3nt: TGTGCCAGCAGACAGACAGGGGGCAAGTACGAGCAGTACTTC; CDR3aa: CASRQTGGKYEQYF
j_gene: TRBJ2-1; v_gene: TRBV6-4; abundance: -; d_gene: -; CDR3nt: TGTGCCAGCAGTGTTGGCAGTTACAATGAGCAGTTCTTC; CDR3aa: CASSVGSYNEQFF
j_gene: TRBJ1-4; v_gene: TRBV2; abundance: -; d_gene: -; CDR3nt: TGTGCCAGCACTGAGGGGGGGGCTAATGAAAAACTGTTTTTT; CDR3aa: CASTEGGANEKLFF
j_gene: TRBJ2-2; v_gene: TRBV30; abundance: -; d_gene: TRBD1; CDR3nt: TGTGCCTGCAGAACAGGGGATTTGGACACCGGGGAGCTGTTTTTT; CDR3aa: CACRTGDLDTGELFF
j_gene: TRBJ1-1; v_gene: TRBV6-4; abundance: -; d_gene: -; CDR3nt: TGTGCCAGCAGTGACTCGAGATCAGGTGAAGCTTTCTTT; CDR3aa: CASSDSRSGEAFF
j_gene: TRBJ2-1; v_gene: TRBV12-3/TRBV12-4; abundance: -; d_gene: TRBD2; CDR3nt: TGTGCCAGCAGGGACGGGACTAGTTTTGAGCAGTTCTTC; CDR3aa: CASRDGTSFEQFF
j_gene: TRBJ2-7; v_gene: TRBV18; abundance: -; d_gene: -; CDR3nt: TGTGCCAGCTCACCTGGGGACACCTCCTACGAGCAGTACTTC; CDR3aa: CASSPGDTSYEQYF
j_gene: TRBJ1-1; v_gene: TRBV5-4; abundance: -; d_gene: -; CDR3nt: TGTGCCAGCAGCTTGACAGGGTCGCACACTGAAGCTTTCTTT; CDR3aa: CASSLTGSHTEAFF
j_gene: TRBJ2-3; v_gene: TRBV6-5; abundance: -; d_gene: TRBD2; CDR3nt: TGTGCCAGCGAAACTAGCGGGAGTCAGCCAGATACGCAGTATTTT; CDR3aa: CASETSGSQPDTQYF
j_gene: TRBJ1-5; v_gene: TRBV7-2; abundance: -; d_gene: -; CDR3nt: TGTGCCAGCAGCTTAGACGGTCCGAACAGACAGCCCCAGCATTTT; CDR3aa: CASSLDGPNRQPQHF
j_gene: TRBJ2-1; v_gene: TRBV7-3; abundance: once; d_gene: TRBD2; CDR3nt: TGTGCCAGCAGCCCCCACCCGGGACTAGCGGGAGTGGATGAGCAGTTCTTC; CDR3aa: CASSPHPGLAGVDEQFF
j_gene: TRBJ1-4; v_gene: TRBV18; abundance: -; d_gene: TRBD1; CDR3nt: TGTGCCAGCTCACCATCGACAGGGGCGGTCGATGAAAAACTGTTTTTT; CDR3aa: CASSPSTGAVDEKLFF
j_gene: TRBJ2-5; v_gene: TRBV18; abundance: -; d_gene: -; CDR3nt: TGTGCCAGCTCACCCTCGACTAGGGGAGAGACCCAGTACTTC; CDR3aa: CASSPSTRGETQYF
j_gene: TRBJ2-6; v_gene: TRBV18; abundance: -; d_gene: -; CDR3nt: TGTGCCAGCTCACGAAAAGGGAGTGGAGGGGCCAACGTCCTGACTTTC; CDR3aa: CASSRKGSGGANVLTF
j_gene: TRBJ2-1; v_gene: TRBV21-1; abundance: -; d_gene: -; CDR3nt: TGTGCCAGCCTAACGACGGGACTAGCGGCAAACAATGAGCAGTTCTTC; CDR3aa: CASLTTGLAANNEQFF
j_gene: TRBJ1-6; v_gene: TRBV6-5; abundance: -; d_gene: -; CDR3nt: TGTGCCAGCAGCCATGACAGCTATAATTCACCCCTCCACTTT; CDR3aa: CASSHDSYNSPLHF
j_gene: TRBJ2-3; v_gene: TRBV28; abundance: -; d_gene: TRBD1; CDR3nt: TGTGCCAGCACCCCCGGGGACAGGCGCACAGATACGCAGTATTTT; CDR3aa: CASTPGDRRTDTQYF
j_gene: TRBJ1-1; v_gene: TRBV4-3; abundance: -; d_gene: -; CDR3nt: TGCGCCAGCAGCCCGACACTCATGAACACTGAAGCTTTCTTT; CDR3aa: CASSPTLMNTEAFF
j_gene: TRBJ2-3; v_gene: TRBV28; abundance: -; d_gene: -; CDR3nt: TGTGCCAGCAGCCTCCCCTCCCGGGATACGCAGTATTTT; CDR3aa: CASSLPSRDTQYF
j_gene: TRBJ2-5; v_gene: TRBV7-2; abundance: -; d_gene: -; CDR3nt: TGTGCCAGCAGCTTATTAACCACGGGAGGGGGCGAGACCCAGTACTTC; CDR3aa: CASSLLTTGGGETQYF
j_gene: TRBJ2-3; v_gene: TRBV4-1; abundance: -; d_gene: -; CDR3nt: TGCGCCAGCAGCGAGGCCCTATATAGAGGCACAGATACGCAGTATTTT; CDR3aa: CASSEALYRGTDTQYF
j_gene: TRBJ2-1; v_gene: TRBV28; abundance: -; d_gene: TRBD2; CDR3nt: TGTGCCAGCAGTTTCGCTAGCGGAGGCTCCTACAATGAGCAGTTCTTC; CDR3aa: CASSFASGGSYNEQFF
j_gene: TRBJ2-1; v_gene: TRBV5-1; abundance: -; d_gene: TRBD1; CDR3nt: TGCGCCAGCAGCTTCCAGACAGGGAACTACAATGAGCAGTTCTTC; CDR3aa: CASSFQTGNYNEQFF
j_gene: TRBJ1-2; v_gene: TRBV7-9; abundance: -; d_gene: -; CDR3nt: TGTGCCAGCAGCTTAGAGGGGAACTATGGCTACACCTTC; CDR3aa: CASSLEGNYGYTF
j_gene: TRBJ2-7; v_gene: TRBV27; abundance: -; d_gene: TRBD2; CDR3nt: TGTGCCAGGCTAGCGGAGCCCTACGAGCAGTACTTC; CDR3aa: CARLAEPYEQYF
j_gene: TRBJ2-3; v_gene: TRBV24-1; abundance: once; d_gene: -; CDR3nt: TGTGCCACCAGTGATTTGGGGGCCAGCACAGATACGCAGTATTTT; CDR3aa: CATSDLGASTDTQYF
j_gene: TRBJ2-2; v_gene: TRBV4-1; abundance: few; d_gene: TRBD2; CDR3nt: TGCGCCAGCAGCCAAAGCTTCAGCGGGAGTGGAACCGGGGAGCTGTTTTTT; CDR3aa: CASSQSFSGSGTGELFF
j_gene: TRBJ2-7; v_gene: TRBV11-2; abundance: -; d_gene: TRBD2; CDR3nt: TGTGCCAGCAGCTTAGGGCTAGCGGGATACGGGTACGAGCAGTACTTC; CDR3aa: CASSLGLAGYGYEQYF
j_gene: TRBJ1-2; v_gene: TRBV2; abundance: -; d_gene: -; CDR3nt: TGTGCCAGCAGTCCGTCCTATGGCTACACCTTC; CDR3aa: CASSPSYGYTF